This TCR beta chain appears in the sequencing data of a study of cytomegalovirus exposure and HLA in healthy donors. Study findings and constraints: Immune exposure data for these donors was limited to CMV serostatus. It was reported that the classifier diagnosed cytomegalovirus status with high specificity and sensitivity in both the original and validation cohorts. Later, an analysis showed that TCR beta chains associated with HLA were more clonally expanded than others that were equally common.

The PCR employed 60 Vbeta primers together with 13 Jbeta primers. TCRdb's table, derived via immunoSEQ multiplex PCR, lists solely in-frame clones and lacks some. The table lists 130,000 or so clones, approximately 84% of them singletons. The CDR3 length is 13 residues. V shed 4 bases and J shed 8 bases, with 13 bases lying between them. Germline CDR1 reads SGHNT; CDR2 reads YYREEE (reference sequence). Regarding this clone: Its cognate antigen is unknown.

The source of this sequence is a woman aged 18-29 years in good health and CMV-seronegative. Sequenced material: PBMCs. The chain is built from TRBV5-4 and TRBJ1-3; D is possibly TRBD1 (5 bases). CDR3 sequence (DNA): TGTGCCAGCAGCATAGACCGGGGGTACACCATATATTTT. Translation gives CASSIDRGYTIYF.